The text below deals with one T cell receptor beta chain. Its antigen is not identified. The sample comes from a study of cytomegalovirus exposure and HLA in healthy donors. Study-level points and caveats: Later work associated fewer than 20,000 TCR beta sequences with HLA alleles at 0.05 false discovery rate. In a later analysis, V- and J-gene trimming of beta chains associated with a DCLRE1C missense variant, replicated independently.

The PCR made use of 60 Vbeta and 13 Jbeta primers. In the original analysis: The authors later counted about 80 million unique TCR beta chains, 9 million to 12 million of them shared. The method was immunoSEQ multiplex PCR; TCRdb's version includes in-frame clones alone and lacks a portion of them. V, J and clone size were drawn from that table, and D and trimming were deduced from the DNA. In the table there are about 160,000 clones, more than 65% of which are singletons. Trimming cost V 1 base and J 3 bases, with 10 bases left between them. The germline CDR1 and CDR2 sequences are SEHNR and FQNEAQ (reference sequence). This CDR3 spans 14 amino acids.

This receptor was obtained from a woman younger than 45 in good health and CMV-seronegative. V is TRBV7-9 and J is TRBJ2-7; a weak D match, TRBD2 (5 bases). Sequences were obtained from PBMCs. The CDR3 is CASSLGRADYEQYF. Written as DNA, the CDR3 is TGTGCCAGCAGCTTAGGGCGGGCTGACTACGAGCAGTACTTC.